The 8 T cell receptor beta chains given below trace back to one sample, sequenced in a study of T cell responses to AZD1222 COVID-19 vaccine. The method was immunoSEQ multiplex PCR; TCRdb's version includes in-frame clones alone and lacks a portion of them. Of 100,000 to 150,000 clones detected, 88% appear once; the ten largest clones hold around 20%. This material consisted of peripheral blood, taken on day 0 of MenACWY control vaccination. The receptors here all came from an adult in good health.

J is TRBJ2-5 and V is TRBV5-6; D call uncertain. CDR1 and CDR2 (germline): SGHDT, YYEEEE. V was clipped by 6 bases and J by 2 bases, with 14 bases between them. CDR3 length: 14 amino acids. The DNA of the CDR3 is TGTGCCAGCACCCTGATGGGGAAACAAGAGACCCAGTACTTC. Protein product: CASTLMGKQETQYF.

The V gene is TRBV9, the J gene TRBJ1-1; the D is unclear. The CDR3 has 14 amino acids. Germline CDR1 SGDLS, CDR2 YYNGEE. The germline V and J ends were trimmed by 1 base and 1 base, with 8 bases remaining between them. The CDR3 DNA reads TGTGCCAGCAGCGTATGGTCAGGGAACACTGAAGCTTTCTTT. Translation: CASSVWSGNTEAFF.

The genes are TRBV15 and TRBJ1-4; a possible D gene is TRBD1 (5 bases). Germline V gene data show CDR1 as LNHNV and CDR2 as YYDKDF (reference sequence). The CDR3 extends over 20 amino acids. Trimming left V 3 bases short and J 0 bases short, with 23 bases between. CDR3 DNA sequence: TGTGCCACCAGCAGTAAGCTGACAGCCTGGGGTTTTGCAACTAATGAAAAACTGTTTTTT. Translation: CATSSKLTAWGFATNEKLFF.

The chain recombines TRBV19 with TRBJ2-3; weak D call: TRBD1 (6 bases). The germline gives CDR1 LNHDA, CDR2 SQIVND (reference sequence). The V end was cut by 6 bases, the J end by 2 bases, with 9 bases between. This CDR3 comprises 13 residues. CDR3 in amino acids: CASRRGTTDTQYF. The CDR3 DNA reads TGTGCCAGTAGAAGGGGGACCACAGATACGCAGTATTTT. Filled out from reference TRBV19 and TRBJ2-3, the complete variable domain reads DGGITQSPKYLFRKEGQNVTLSCEQNLNHDAMYWYRQDPGQGLRLIYYSQIVNDFQKGDIAEGYSVSREKKESFPLTVTSAQKNPTAFYLCASRRGTTDTQYFGPGTRLTVL.

The gene calls are TRBV19 and TRBJ1-1, with D hard to call. The V end lost 5 bases, the J end lost 3 bases, and 19 bases lay between the germline ends. This CDR3 is built from 16 residues. Germline V lookup: CDR1 LNHDA, CDR2 SQIVND (reference sequence). The CDR3 loop is CASSGYNDGRHTEAFF. Here the CDR3 DNA reads TGTGCCAGTAGTGGTTATAATGACGGACGACACACTGAAGCTTTCTTT. The variable domain in full, completed from reference TRBV19 and TRBJ1-1, reads DGGITQSPKYLFRKEGQNVTLSCEQNLNHDAMYWYRQDPGQGLRLIYYSQIVNDFQKGDIAEGYSVSREKKESFPLTVTSAQKNPTAFYLCASSGYNDGRHTEAFFGQGTRLTVV.

The chain is built from TRBV4-2 and TRBJ2-2, with TRBD2 matching 10 bases. Per the germline V gene, CDR1 is LGHNA and CDR2 is YNFKEQ. V trimming: 0 bases; J trimming: 6 bases; junction bases outside the gene matches: 4. This CDR3 comprises 16 residues. In DNA, the CDR3 is TGTGCCAGCAGCCAAGACGAAACTAGCGGGGCCGGGGAGCTGTTTTTT. The encoded protein is CASSQDETSGAGELFF.

V usage is TRBV23-1 and J usage is TRBJ2-7; 12 bases map to TRBD2. TRBV23-1 is noted as an ORF with a role that remains uncertain. This CDR3 is 18 amino acids long. The junction had 18 bases not matched to a gene; V was cut back by 7 bases and J by 5 bases. CDR3 protein: CASTDRGLLAGGPDEQYF. The CDR3, as DNA: TGCGCCAGCACCGACCGCGGGTTGCTAGCGGGAGGGCCCGACGAGCAGTACTTC.

This chain links TRBV28 with TRBJ2-1, with 8 positions matching TRBD2. The length of the CDR3 is 15 residues. The V segment lost 8 bases and the J segment 4 bases; nucleotides outside the gene matches: 10. Germline-derived CDR1 and CDR2 are MDHEN and SYDVKM. The DNA for the CDR3 is TGTGCCAGCCAATCAACTAGCGGTCTATACAATGAGCAGTTCTTC. This gives the protein CASQSTSGLYNEQFF.